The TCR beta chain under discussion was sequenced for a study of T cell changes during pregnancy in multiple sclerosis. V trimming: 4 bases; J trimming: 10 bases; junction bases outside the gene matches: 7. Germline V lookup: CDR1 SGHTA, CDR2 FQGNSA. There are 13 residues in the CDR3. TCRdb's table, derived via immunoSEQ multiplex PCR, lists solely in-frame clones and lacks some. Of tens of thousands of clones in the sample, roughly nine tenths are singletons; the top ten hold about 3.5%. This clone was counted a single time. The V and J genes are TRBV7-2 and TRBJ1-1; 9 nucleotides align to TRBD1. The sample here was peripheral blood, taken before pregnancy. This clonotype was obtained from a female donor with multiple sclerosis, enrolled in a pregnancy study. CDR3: CASSSFLQGAAFF. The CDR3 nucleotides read TGTGCCAGCAGCTCCTTCCTACAGGGGGCAGCTTTCTTT.